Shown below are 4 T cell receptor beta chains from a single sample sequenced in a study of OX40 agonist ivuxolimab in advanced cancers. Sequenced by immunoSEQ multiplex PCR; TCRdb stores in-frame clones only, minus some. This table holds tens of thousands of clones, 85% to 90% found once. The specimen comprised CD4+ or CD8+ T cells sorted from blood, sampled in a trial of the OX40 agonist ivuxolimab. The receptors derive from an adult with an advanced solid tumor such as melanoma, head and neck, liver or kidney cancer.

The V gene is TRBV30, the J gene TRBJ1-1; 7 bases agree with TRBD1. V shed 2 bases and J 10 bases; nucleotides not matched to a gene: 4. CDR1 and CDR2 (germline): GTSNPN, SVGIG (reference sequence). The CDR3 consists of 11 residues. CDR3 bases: TGTGCCTGGAGTCCAGACAGGGTAGCTTTCTTT. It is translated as CAWSPDRVAFF.

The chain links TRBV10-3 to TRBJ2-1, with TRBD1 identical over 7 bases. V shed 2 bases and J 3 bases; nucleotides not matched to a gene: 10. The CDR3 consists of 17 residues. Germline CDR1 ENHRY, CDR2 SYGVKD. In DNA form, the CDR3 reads TGTGCCATCAGTGAGGAAAAGGGACAGCCAAGCTACAATGAGCAGTTCTTC. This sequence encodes CAISEEKGQPSYNEQFF.

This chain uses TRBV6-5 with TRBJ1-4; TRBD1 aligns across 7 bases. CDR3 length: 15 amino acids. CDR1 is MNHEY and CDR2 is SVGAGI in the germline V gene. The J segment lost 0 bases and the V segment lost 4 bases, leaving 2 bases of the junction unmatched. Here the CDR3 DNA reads TGTGCCAGCAGTTTGGACAGGTCAACTAATGAAAAACTGTTTTTT. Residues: CASSLDRSTNEKLFF.

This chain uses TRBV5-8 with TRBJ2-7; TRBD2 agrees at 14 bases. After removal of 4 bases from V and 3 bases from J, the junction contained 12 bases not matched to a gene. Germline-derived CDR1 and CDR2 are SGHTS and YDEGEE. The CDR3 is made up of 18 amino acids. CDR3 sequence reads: CASSQESVTSGGGYEQYF. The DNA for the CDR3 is TGTGCCAGCAGCCAAGAGTCGGTGACTAGCGGGGGGGGCTACGAGCAGTACTTC. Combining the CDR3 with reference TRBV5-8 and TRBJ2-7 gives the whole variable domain EAGVTQSPTHLIKTRGQQATLRCSPISGHTSVYWYQQALGLGLQFLLWYDEGEERNRGNFPPRFSGRQFPNYSSELNVNALELEDSALYLCASSQESVTSGGGYEQYFGPGTRLTVT.